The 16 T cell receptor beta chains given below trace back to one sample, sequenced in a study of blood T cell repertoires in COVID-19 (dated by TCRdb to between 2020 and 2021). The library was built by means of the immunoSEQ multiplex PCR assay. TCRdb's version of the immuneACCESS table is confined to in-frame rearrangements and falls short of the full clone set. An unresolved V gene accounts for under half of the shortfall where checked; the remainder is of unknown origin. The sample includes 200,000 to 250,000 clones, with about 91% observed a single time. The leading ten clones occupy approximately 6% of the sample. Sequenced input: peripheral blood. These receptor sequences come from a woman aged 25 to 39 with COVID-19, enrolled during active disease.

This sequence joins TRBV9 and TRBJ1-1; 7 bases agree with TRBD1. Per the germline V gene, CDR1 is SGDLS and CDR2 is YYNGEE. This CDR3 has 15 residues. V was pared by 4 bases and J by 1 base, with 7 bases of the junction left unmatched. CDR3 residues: CASSPPDRRNTEAFF. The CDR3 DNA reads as TGTGCCAGCAGCCCTCCGGACAGGAGGAACACTGAAGCTTTCTTT.

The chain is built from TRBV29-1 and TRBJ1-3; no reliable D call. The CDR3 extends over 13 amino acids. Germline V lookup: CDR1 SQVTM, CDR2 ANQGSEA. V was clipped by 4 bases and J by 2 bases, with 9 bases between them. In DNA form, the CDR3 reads TGCAGCGTTGCACCAGTGGCTGGAAACACCATATATTTT. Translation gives CSVAPVAGNTIYF.

DNA of the CDR3: TGTGCCAGCAGCCAATTCAGGGGGAACTATGGCTACACCTTC. This gives the protein CASSQFRGNYGYTF. J is TRBJ1-2 and V is TRBV3-1 (or the pseudogene TRBV3-2); 7 bases are shared with TRBD1. V shed 2 bases, J shed 2 bases, and the junction held 2 bases outside the gene matches. This CDR3 is built from 14 residues. Germline CDR1 LGHDT, CDR2 YNNKEL (reference sequence).

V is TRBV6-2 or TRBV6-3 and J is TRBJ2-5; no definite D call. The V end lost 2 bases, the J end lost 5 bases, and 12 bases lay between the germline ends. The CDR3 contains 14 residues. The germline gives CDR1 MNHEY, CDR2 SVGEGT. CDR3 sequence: CASSYVRSRETQYF. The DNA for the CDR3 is TGTGCCAGCAGTTACGTTCGGAGTCGGGAGACCCAGTACTTC.

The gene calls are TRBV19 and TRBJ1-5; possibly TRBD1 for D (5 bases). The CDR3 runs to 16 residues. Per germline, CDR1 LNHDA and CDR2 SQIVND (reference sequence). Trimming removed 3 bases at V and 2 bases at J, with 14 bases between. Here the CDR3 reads CASSIVGRAGNQPQHF. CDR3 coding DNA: TGTGCCAGTAGTATCGTGGGCAGGGCGGGCAATCAGCCCCAGCATTTT.

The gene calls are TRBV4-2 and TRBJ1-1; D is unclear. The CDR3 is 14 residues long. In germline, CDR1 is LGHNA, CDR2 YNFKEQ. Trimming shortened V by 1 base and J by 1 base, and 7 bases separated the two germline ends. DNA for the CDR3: TGTGCCAGCAGCCAAGCCCCCGGGAACACTGAAGCTTTCTTT. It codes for CASSQAPGNTEAFF.

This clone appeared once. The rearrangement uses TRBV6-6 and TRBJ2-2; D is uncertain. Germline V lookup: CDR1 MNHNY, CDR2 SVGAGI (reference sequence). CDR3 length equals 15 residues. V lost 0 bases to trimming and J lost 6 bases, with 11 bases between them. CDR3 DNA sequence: TGTGCCAGCAGTTACTCCCCGCAGTCCTCCGGGGAGCTGTTTTTT. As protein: CASSYSPQSSGELFF.

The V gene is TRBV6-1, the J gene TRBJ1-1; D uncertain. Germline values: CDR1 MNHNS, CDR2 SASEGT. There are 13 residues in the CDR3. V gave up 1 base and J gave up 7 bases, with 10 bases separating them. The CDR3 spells CASSEVQAGEAFF. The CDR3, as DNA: TGTGCCAGCAGTGAAGTTCAGGCGGGTGAAGCTTTCTTT.

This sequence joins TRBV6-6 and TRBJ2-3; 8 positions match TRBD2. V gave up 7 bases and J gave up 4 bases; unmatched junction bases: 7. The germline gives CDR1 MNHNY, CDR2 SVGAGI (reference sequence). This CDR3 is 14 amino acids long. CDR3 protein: CASIAAGGADTQYF. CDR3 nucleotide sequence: TGTGCCAGCATTGCGGCGGGGGGTGCAGATACGCAGTATTTT.

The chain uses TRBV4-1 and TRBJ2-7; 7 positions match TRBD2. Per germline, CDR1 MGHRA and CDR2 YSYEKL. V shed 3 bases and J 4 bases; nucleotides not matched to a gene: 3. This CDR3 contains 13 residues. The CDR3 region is CASSQTGGYEQYF. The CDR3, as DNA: TGCGCCAGCAGCCAGACGGGGGGTTACGAGCAGTACTTC.

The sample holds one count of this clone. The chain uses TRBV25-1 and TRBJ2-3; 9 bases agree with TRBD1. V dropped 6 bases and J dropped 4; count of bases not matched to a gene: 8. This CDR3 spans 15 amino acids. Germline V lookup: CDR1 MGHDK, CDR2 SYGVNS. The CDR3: CASRDGQGWADTQYF. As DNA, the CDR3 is TGTGCCAGCAGGGACGGACAGGGGTGGGCAGATACGCAGTATTTT. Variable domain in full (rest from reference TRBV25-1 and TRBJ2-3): EADIYQTPRYLVIGTGKKITLECSQTMGHDKMYWYQQDPGMELHLIHYSYGVNSTEKGDLSSESTVSRIRTEHFPLTLESARPSHTSQYLCASRDGQGWADTQYFGPGTRLTVL.

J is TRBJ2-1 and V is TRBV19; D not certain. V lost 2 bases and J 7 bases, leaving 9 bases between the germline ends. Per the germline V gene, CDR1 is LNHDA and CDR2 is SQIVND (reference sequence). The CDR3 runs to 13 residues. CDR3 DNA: TGTGCCAGTAGTATAAGTCGTGAGAATGAGCAGTTCTTC. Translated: CASSISRENEQFF.

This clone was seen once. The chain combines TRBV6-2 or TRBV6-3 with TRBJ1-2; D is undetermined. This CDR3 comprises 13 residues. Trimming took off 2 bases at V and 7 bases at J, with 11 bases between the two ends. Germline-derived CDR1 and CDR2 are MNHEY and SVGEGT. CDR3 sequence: CASSYSEGSGYTF. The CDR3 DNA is TGTGCCAGCAGTTACAGCGAAGGGAGTGGCTACACCTTC.

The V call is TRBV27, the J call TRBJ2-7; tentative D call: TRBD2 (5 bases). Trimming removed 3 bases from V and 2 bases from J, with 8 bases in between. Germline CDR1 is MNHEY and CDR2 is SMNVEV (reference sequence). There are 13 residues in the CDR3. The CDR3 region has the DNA TGTGCCAGCAGTTTCGGGGTTACCTACGAGCAGTACTTC. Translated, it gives CASSFGVTYEQYF.

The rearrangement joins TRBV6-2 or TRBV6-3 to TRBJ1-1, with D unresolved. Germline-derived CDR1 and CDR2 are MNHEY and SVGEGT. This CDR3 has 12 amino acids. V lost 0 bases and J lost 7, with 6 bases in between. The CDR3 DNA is TGTGCCAGCAGTTACTCTTACTATGAAGCTTTCTTT. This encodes CASSYSYYEAFF.

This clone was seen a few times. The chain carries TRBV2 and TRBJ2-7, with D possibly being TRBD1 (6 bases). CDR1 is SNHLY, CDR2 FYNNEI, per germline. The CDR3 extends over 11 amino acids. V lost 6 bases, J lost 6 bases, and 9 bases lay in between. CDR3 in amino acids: CASRHRAEQYV. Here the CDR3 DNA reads TGTGCCAGCAGACACAGGGCCGAGCAGTACGTC.